This is a list of T cell receptor beta chains from one sample in a study of blood T cell repertoires in COVID-19. TCRdb's copy holds only in-frame clones and misses some; the assay was immunoSEQ multiplex PCR. The profile shows 68,000 or so clones, roughly 88% of them singletons. The material sequenced was peripheral blood. These receptors originate from a man aged 50-60 years with COVID-19, enrolled during active disease. The CDR3 runs from the conserved cysteine through the conserved F or W. A D gene is named only where the DNA matches it firmly. Only some rows state a clone size, as once, few, many or a class for expanded clones.

v_call	j_call	d_call	clone_size	cdr3_aa	cdr3_nt
TRBV6-2/TRBV6-3	TRBJ2-1	-	-	CASSLTGLYNEQFF	TGTGCCAGCAGTTTGACGGGACTCTACAATGAGCAGTTCTTC
TRBV5-1	TRBJ2-5	TRBD2	-	CASSLEGTSGYQETQYF	TGCGCCAGCAGCTTGGAGGGGACTAGCGGATACCAAGAGACCCAGTACTTC
TRBV6-4	TRBJ2-3	TRBD1	-	CASSRESDRGADTQYF	TGTGCCAGCAGTCGGGAATCGGACAGGGGCGCAGATACGCAGTATTTT
TRBV27	TRBJ1-2	-	-	CASSLANGGGYTF	TGTGCCAGCAGTTTGGCGAACGGGGGTGGCTACACCTTC
TRBV5-1	TRBJ2-3	TRBD2	-	CASSLVSGGTDTQYF	TGCGCCAGCAGCTTGGTGTCGGGAGGCACTGATACGCAGTATTTT
TRBV19	TRBJ2-2	-	-	CASSTGRGRTGTGELFF	TGTGCCAGTAGTACGGGCAGGGGTCGTACGGGGACCGGGGAGCTGTTTTTT
TRBV5-1	TRBJ1-4	TRBD1	-	CASSLLTGQTNEKLFF	TGCGCCAGCAGCTTGTTGACGGGACAGACTAATGAAAAACTGTTTTTT
TRBV11-2	TRBJ2-5	TRBD2	-	CASSEVLAGRETQYF	TGTGCCAGCAGCGAAGTACTAGCGGGAAGGGAGACCCAGTACTTC
TRBV10-1	TRBJ2-1	TRBD2	-	CASSELAGGMLQFF	TGCGCCAGCAGTGAGTTAGCGGGAGGAATGTTGCAGTTCTTC
TRBV7-2	TRBJ2-7	-	-	CASSLTVLSYEQYF	TGTGCCAGCAGCTTGACAGTCCTCTCCTACGAGCAGTACTTC
TRBV27	TRBJ1-1	-	few	CASSRAQGRGAFF	TGTGCCAGCAGCCGAGCGCAGGGGCGGGGGGCTTTCTTT
TRBV6-1	TRBJ2-1	-	-	CASSEIRRTQTMTQFF	TGTGCCAGCAGTGAAATACGAAGGACACAGACAATGACGCAGTTCTTC
TRBV6-2/TRBV6-3	TRBJ1-6	-	-	CASSYRAGENSPLHF	TGTGCCAGCAGTTATCGGGCAGGGGAAAACTCACCCCTCCACTTT
TRBV4-2	TRBJ1-2	-	-	CASSQGTTGYGYTF	TGTGCCAGCAGCCAAGGTACAACGGGCTATGGCTACACCTTC
TRBV11-3	TRBJ2-3	-	-	CASSLGLHSTDTQYF	TGTGCCAGCAGCTTAGGACTACATAGCACAGATACGCAGTATTTT
TRBV5-1	TRBJ1-1	-	-	CASSRLLTGNTEAFF	TGCGCCAGCAGCCGATTGCTCACAGGGAACACTGAAGCTTTCTTT
TRBV7-2	TRBJ2-5	TRBD1	-	CASSDGQVQETQYF	TGTGCCAGCAGCGATGGACAGGTACAAGAGACCCAGTACTTC
TRBV9	TRBJ2-2	TRBD2	once	CASSPRLAGANTGELFF	TGTGCCAGCAGCCCCCGATTGGCGGGGGCGAACACCGGGGAGCTGTTTTTT
TRBV7-2	TRBJ1-1	-	-	CASSLALGGTEAFF	TGTGCCAGCAGCTTAGCGCTCGGGGGTACTGAAGCTTTCTTT
TRBV10-3	TRBJ1-1	-	-	CAISEYRENTEAFF	TGTGCCATCAGTGAGTACAGGGAGAACACTGAAGCTTTCTTT
TRBV29-1	TRBJ1-2	-	-	CSVEGSYGYTF	TGCAGCGTTGAAGGCAGCTATGGCTACACCTTC
TRBV23-1	TRBJ2-7	TRBD1	once	CASSQSWGQGPYEQYF	TGCGCCAGCAGTCAATCGTGGGGACAGGGACCCTACGAGCAGTACTTC
TRBV5-8	TRBJ1-1	TRBD1	-	CASSLEGTGGVMTEAFF	TGTGCCAGCAGCTTGGAGGGGACAGGGGGCGTAATGACTGAAGCTTTCTTT
TRBV6-5	TRBJ2-3	-	-	CASSYSTEDTQYF	TGTGCCAGCAGTTACTCGACAGAAGATACGCAGTATTTT
TRBV9	TRBJ1-3	-	-	CASSVGSRNQGNTIYF	TGTGCCAGCAGCGTAGGGTCCAGGAACCAAGGAAACACCATATATTTT